These 9 T cell receptor beta chains share one sample of origin, sequenced in a study of PD-L1 blockade in urothelial cancer. Described time point: pretreatment peripheral blood. Measured with immunoSEQ multiplex PCR; TCRdb has only the in-frame clones, and not every one. This sample yields about 87,000 clones, of which roughly 84% are seen a single time; roughly 2% belongs to the top ten. The specimen was PBMCs, collected around atezolizumab (anti-PD-L1) treatment. Every receptor here comes from a man aged 55 to 70 with urothelial cancer.

CDR3 loop: CASSLGGRKDEQFF. CDR3 in DNA: TGTGCCAGCAGCTTAGGAGGGCGCAAGGATGAGCAGTTCTTC. The chain couples TRBV7-2 to TRBJ2-1, with TRBD2 as a possible D gene (5 bases). The V gene's germline CDR1 is SGHTA and CDR2 FQGNSA. V dropped 1 base and J dropped 8 bases, with 12 bases sitting between them. The CDR3 extends over 14 amino acids. The full variable domain, completed using reference TRBV7-2 and TRBJ2-1, is GAGVSQSPSNKVTEKGKDVELRCDPISGHTALYWYRQSLGQGLEFLIYFQGNSAPDKSGLPSDRFSAERTGGSVSTLTIQRTQQEDSAVYLCASSLGGRKDEQFFGPGTRLTVL.

The chain carries TRBV7-2 and TRBJ2-1; no clear D. The CDR3 totals 15 residues. Germline V CDR1 and CDR2: SGHTA, FQGNSA. The V end was cut by 0 bases, the J end by 0 bases, with 6 bases between. CDR3 DNA sequence: TGTGCCAGCAGCTTAGCTAGTATCTCCTACAATGAGCAGTTCTTC. It is translated as CASSLASISYNEQFF.

This clone came up once. V usage is TRBV19 and J usage is TRBJ1-3; D unresolved. Trimming removed 3 bases at V and 0 bases at J, with 18 bases between. This CDR3 spans 18 amino acids. The germline V gene has CDR1 LNHDA and CDR2 SQIVND (reference sequence). The CDR3 DNA follows: TGTGCCAGTAGTATGGATTTGCCGACGGGGAGCTCTGGAAACACCATATATTTT. This encodes CASSMDLPTGSSGNTIYF.

The V call is TRBV2, the J call TRBJ2-1; maybe TRBD2 (5 bases). Trimming pared 8 bases from V and 5 bases from J, leaving 19 bases between. The CDR3 consists of 15 residues. Germline values: CDR1 SNHLY, CDR2 FYNNEI. Here the CDR3 DNA reads TGTGCCAGCCGTGCGAGGCAGAGGGATGACAATGAGCAGTTCTTC. It codes for CASRARQRDDNEQFF.

A single count supports this clone. This chain connects TRBV6-5 to TRBJ1-6, with D uncertain. Germline V gene data show CDR1 as MNHEY and CDR2 as SVGAGI. Trimming took off 10 bases at V and 7 bases at J, with 14 bases between the two ends. The CDR3 contains 13 residues. This CDR3 reads CATSREVNSPLHF. CDR3 bases: TGTGCCACCTCGAGGGAGGTCAATTCACCCCTCCACTTT.

V and J are TRBV4-3 and TRBJ1-5; D remains unclear. This CDR3 has 16 residues. Trimming took off 1 base at V and 4 bases at J, with 14 bases between the two ends. Germline-derived CDR1 and CDR2 are LGHNA and YSLEER. The CDR3 spells CASSQVWSSWNQPQHF. DNA of the CDR3: TGCGCCAGCAGCCAAGTCTGGAGTTCGTGGAATCAGCCCCAGCATTTT.

This rearrangement joins TRBV5-6 to TRBJ2-7, with 8 bases identical to TRBD1. The CDR3 has 14 amino acids. V dropped 1 base and J dropped 6; count of bases not matched to a gene: 6. Germline V CDR1 and CDR2: SGHDT, YYEEEE. As DNA, the CDR3 is TGTGCCAGCAGCTTGCGGACAGGGTTCCTCGAGCAGTACTTC. Amino acids: CASSLRTGFLEQYF.

The rearrangement uses TRBV5-1 and TRBJ2-1, with 7 bases matching TRBD2. The CDR3 has 16 residues. The J segment lost 8 bases and the V segment lost 3 bases, leaving 14 bases of the junction unmatched. CDR1 is SGHRS, CDR2 YFSETQ, per germline. In nucleotides, the CDR3 is TGCGCCAGCAGCTCCCTCTGGGGGGGGGATTTCGATGAGCAGTTCTTC. This sequence encodes CASSSLWGGDFDEQFF.

The V call is TRBV6-1, the J call TRBJ2-7; perhaps TRBD2 as D (5 bases). The V gene's germline CDR1 is MNHNS and CDR2 SASEGT. Trimming took 6 bases from V and 7 from J, leaving 16 bases between them. The CDR3 contains 13 residues. The CDR3 region is CASSAGGETEQYF. DNA of the CDR3: TGTGCCAGCAGCGCAGGTGGGGAGACGGAGCAGTACTTC.